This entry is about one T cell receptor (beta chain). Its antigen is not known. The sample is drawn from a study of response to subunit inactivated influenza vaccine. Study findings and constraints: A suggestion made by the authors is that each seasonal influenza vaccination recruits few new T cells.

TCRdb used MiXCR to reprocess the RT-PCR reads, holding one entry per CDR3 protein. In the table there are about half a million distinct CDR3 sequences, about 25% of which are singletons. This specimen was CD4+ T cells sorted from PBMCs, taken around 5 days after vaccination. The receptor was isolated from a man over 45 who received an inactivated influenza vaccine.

The CDR3 sequence is CASSREGGELFF. The CDR3 coding sequence is TGTGCCAGCAGCAGGGAGGGGGGGGAGCTGTTTTTT. The J gene is TRBJ2-2, the V gene TRBV7-2, with 7 nucleotides matching TRBD2. The V gene's germline CDR1 is SGHTA and CDR2 FQGNSA. J lost 8 bases, V lost 5 bases, and 2 bases had no gene match. The CDR3 runs 12 residues.